The text below deals with one T cell receptor (beta chain). Its target antigen remains unknown. Base-call qualities are not available, and no considerably larger clone is one nucleotide away. TCRbeta CDR3 regions were amplified from genomic DNA using the immunoSEQ Assay, a bias-controlled multiplex PCR. In the original analysis: Nucleated cell counts per sample were estimated from amplification of reference gene primers within the assay. To quantify the absolute abundance of each unique TCRbeta CDR3 rearrangement, sequence reads were collapsed and filtered. For each sample, productive Simpson clonality was calculated by taking the square root of Simpson's diversity index across productive rearrangements. Here the immuneACCESS table is served through TCRdb, limited to in-frame sequences with V and J called. Missing clones are a known gap in these copies; in checked studies unresolved V genes cover under half, and the rest lacks a known reason. V, J and clone size derive from that table, while D and trimming were established from the DNA sequence. This sample holds about 94,000 clones; about 74% were observed only once. The ten largest account for over 3.5% of the sample.

The sample belongs to a study of blood T cell repertoires in COVID-19 (dated by TCRdb to the early 2020s). Regarding the study in general: Collaborator samples came from the United States, Italy and Spain and covered acute and convalescent phases of COVID-19. Where available, HLA class I and class II types were taken from metadata supplied by the sample provider and were not determined by assay-based typing. Samples were obtained from the ongoing ImmuneRACE study (first 160 participants) and from about 1,300 subjects provided by 6 global collaborators. The repertoires were made available in a free public database intended to serve as a resource for research on the immune response to SARS-CoV-2. The prospective study material was composed of cDNA or gDNA derived from T cells, B-cell-depleted T cells, or PBMCs. A de-identified subject ID, COVID-19 status, age in years and sex were almost always included in the sample metadata. Subjects who had been exposed to COVID-19, were actively infected with it, or had recovered from it provided the deeply sampled blood TCRbeta repertoires that made up the dataset.

Overall study results and their limits: The quantity of clinical and demographic metadata differed by source and by participant and was supplied without curation.

One collaborating source in Seattle enrolled patients during active infection and followed them longitudinally through the course of disease. Collaborating institutions collected whole blood in K2EDTA tubes following their own protocols. For TCRbeta analysis, collaborators shipped samples as frozen whole blood, isolated PBMCs, or DNA extracted from either of those sample types. A distance of 12 bases separates the germline ends of V and J, which lose 0 bases and 3 bases respectively. Measured from the cysteine to the phenylalanine, the CDR3 is 16 residues long. Only the CDR3 region is kept as DNA, spanning 48 bases read in frame from base 1. The germline V gene encodes CDR1 MGHRA and CDR2 YSYEKL.

The TCR comes from a man between 65 and 79 years old with COVID-19, enrolled during active disease. The sample comprised peripheral blood. The chain uses TRBV4-1 and TRBJ2-1, with TRBD2 perhaps the D gene, on 5 matching bases. The CDR3 loop reads CASSQDHSRDYNEQFF. The nucleotide sequence reads as follows: TGCGCCAGCAGCCAAGATCATTCCCGGGACTACAATGAGCAGTTCTTC.